Listed here is a single TCR beta chain. This entry belongs to a study of blood T cell repertoires in COVID-19. As originally analysed: Cell counts per sample came from amplifying reference gene primers. TCRdb keeps only in-frame clones here, not all; method: immunoSEQ multiplex PCR. The V and J calls and the clone size are those of that table, but D and trimming were determined from the DNA. Of some 240,000 clones listed, roughly four fifths are singletons. The origin of this receptor is a woman of 80 years or more with acute or convalescent COVID-19. Material for sequencing was peripheral blood.

CDR3 protein: CASTTGAINQPQHF. The CDR3 DNA follows: TGTGCCAGTACCACAGGGGCCATAAATCAGCCCCAGCATTTT. This chain uses TRBV19 with TRBJ1-5; TRBD1 agrees at 7 bases. Per germline, CDR1 LNHDA and CDR2 SQIVND (reference sequence). Unmatched junction bases numbered 7, after V lost 7 bases and J lost 4 bases. CDR3 size: 14 residues.